The 29 T cell receptor beta chains below come from one sample, sequenced in a study of T cells in women clearing cervical HPV infection. The method was immunoSEQ multiplex PCR; TCRdb's version includes in-frame clones alone and lacks a portion of them. This repertoire includes approximately 40,000 clones. The sequencing sample was made of blood buffy coat. The receptors originated from a woman between 18 and 70 years old with a cervical HPV16 infection that either progressed to CIN3+ or cleared (not recorded which).

Concerning this clone itself: The read falls 3 residues short of the CDR3 end, and the missing part is taken from the germline J gene. The J gene is TRBJ2-1, the V gene TRBV5-4; 7 bases match TRBD1. The CDR3 is made up of 14 amino acids. The J segment lost 4 bases and the V segment lost 4 bases, leaving 5 bases of the junction unmatched. Germline CDR1 and CDR2: SGHNT and YYREEE (reference sequence). CDR3 DNA (partial): TGTGCCAGCAGCAAGGGACAGAATTACAATGAG. Translation: CASSKGQNYNE. The whole CDR3 reads CASSKGQNYNEQFF.

As for this clone: The CDR3 end lies 3 residues beyond the end of the read and is filled in from the germline J gene. The J gene is TRBJ1-2, the V gene TRBV28, with D perhaps TRBD1 (6 bases). V was trimmed by 4 bases and J by 3 bases, leaving 18 bases between them. Germline CDR1 is MDHEN and CDR2 is SYDVKM. The CDR3 covers 16 residues. The CDR3 sequence: CASSSPSRGGDYGYTF. Partial CDR3 DNA: TGTGCCAGCAGTTCACCCTCCAGGGGAGGAGACTATGGC.

Points on this clone: The CDR3 end lies 3 residues beyond the end of the read and is filled in from the germline J gene. The chain combines TRBV19 with TRBJ1-5, with a possible D match to TRBD1 (5 bases). CDR3 size: 16 residues. V was trimmed by 7 bases and J by 1 base, leaving 17 bases between them. Germline assignment: CDR1 LNHDA and CDR2 SQIVND (reference sequence). CDR3 sequence: CASTQGLGLSNQPQHF. The DNA read from the CDR3 is TGTGCCAGTACCCAGGGTTTGGGGCTAAGCAATCAGCCC.

Of note for this clone: The read gets to within 3 residues of the CDR3 end, and the germline J gene fills in the rest. The chain employs TRBV20-1 and TRBJ1-5; no clear D. The CDR3 covers 17 residues. V gave up 1 base and J gave up 4 bases, with 20 bases separating them. Per germline, CDR1 DFQATT and CDR2 SNEGSKA (reference sequence). This CDR3 is CSARGAGLGDRNQPQHF. CDR3 DNA (partial): TGCAGTGCTAGAGGCGCGGGTTTAGGAGACCGGAATCAGCCC.

Note on this clone: From the germline J gene comes the end of the CDR3, since the read stops 3 residues before it. The chain couples TRBV5-4 to TRBJ2-7; TRBD1 might be the D (5 bases). Trimming left V 3 bases short and J 2 bases short, with 12 bases between. The V gene's germline CDR1 is SGHNT and CDR2 YYREEE (reference sequence). This CDR3 is built from 14 residues. CDR3 DNA, as far as it was read: TGTGCCAGCAGCTATGCAGGGCTTACCTACGAG. Translated: CASSYAGLTYE. The CDR3 reads in full as CASSYAGLTYEQYF.

A word on this clone: The missing CDR3 end, 3 residues past where the read stops, is filled in from the germline J gene. The V and J genes are TRBV24-1 and TRBJ1-5; D is ambiguous. Germline V lookup: CDR1 KGHDR, CDR2 SFDVKD. CDR3 size: 13 residues. The V gene lost 7 bases and the J gene lost 0 bases, with 6 bases spanning the gap. CDR3: CATSLNSNQPQHF. The CDR3 DNA, read in part, is TGTGCCACCAGCCTTAATAGCAATCAGCCC.

As for this clone: The read finishes 3 residues shy of the CDR3 end, and the germline J gene is used to complete it. The rearrangement uses TRBV6-1 and TRBJ1-1, with D possibly matching TRBD1 (6 bases). This CDR3 has 13 residues. Germline V gene sequence: CDR1 MNHNS, CDR2 SASEGT. The V gene lost 2 bases and the J gene lost 5 bases, with 9 bases spanning the gap. CDR3: CASSELRGTEAFF. Partial CDR3 DNA: TGTGCCAGCAGTGAATTGAGGGGGACTGAA.

Of note for this clone: One end of the junction does not line up with germline, which may come from a read error. The read terminates 3 residues before the CDR3 end, so the remaining end is supplied by the germline J gene. The V gene is TRBV28, the J gene TRBJ1-1; 8 bases agree with TRBD1. CDR1 is MDHEN, CDR2 SYDVKM, per germline. This CDR3 is 15 amino acids long. Incomplete CDR3 DNA: TGTGCCAGCAAATCTTCCGGGACAGGAGAGTCTGAG. Translation gives CASKSSGTGESE. The entire CDR3 reads CASKSSGTGESEAFF.

Concerning this clone itself: The CDR3 end is not reached by the read, which stops 3 residues before it; the germline J gene fills it in. V is TRBV5-4 and J is TRBJ1-1; a possible D gene is TRBD1 (6 bases). The CDR3 totals 14 residues. Germline loops: CDR1 SGHNT, CDR2 YYREEE (reference sequence). The germline V and J ends were trimmed by 3 bases and 2 bases, with 11 bases remaining between them. CDR3 DNA (partial): TGTGCCAGCAGCTCTGGACAGATTAACACTGAA. Protein product: CASSSGQINTE. Given in full, the CDR3 is CASSSGQINTEAFF. The whole variable domain, filled in from reference TRBV5-4 and TRBJ1-1, reads ETGVTQSPTHLIKTRGQQVTLRCSSQSGHNTVSWYQQALGQGPQFIFQYYREEENGRGNFPPRFSGLQFPNYSSELNVNALELDDSALYLCASSSGQINTEAFFGQGTRLTVV.

With regard to this clone: The read comes to an end 3 residues before the CDR3 does, leaving the germline J gene to fill in the end. The chain uses TRBV20-1 and TRBJ1-2; 8 bases are a match to TRBD1. V lost 2 bases, J lost 4 bases, and 9 bases stayed unmatched. The germline gives CDR1 DFQATT, CDR2 SNEGSKA (reference sequence). The CDR3 has 15 amino acids. The CDR3 spells CSARPGQGAAYGYTF. Incomplete CDR3 DNA: TGCAGTGCTAGACCAGGACAGGGAGCGGCCTATGGC.

A word on this clone: The CDR3 end lies 3 residues beyond the end of the read and is filled in from the germline J gene. The chain uses TRBV12-3 or TRBV12-4 and TRBJ1-1, with D possibly matching TRBD1 (5 bases). CDR3 size: 15 residues. Trimming removed 8 bases at V and 5 bases at J, with 21 bases between. CDR3 amino acids: CASGTPRGRGTEAFF. The DNA read from the CDR3 is TGTGCCAGCGGAACCCCGAGGGGCCGGGGGACTGAA.

As for this clone: The missing CDR3 end, 3 residues past where the read stops, is filled in from the germline J gene. This chain links TRBV4-2 with TRBJ2-1; the D gene is possibly TRBD1 (5 bases). Trimming left V 1 base short and J 9 bases short, with 10 bases between. The CDR3 is 13 amino acids. CDR1 and CDR2 from the germline V gene are LGHNA and YNFKEQ. CDR3 DNA, as far as it was read: TGTGCCAGCAGCCAAGTAGACAGACTTGAG. This gives the protein CASSQVDRLE. In full, the CDR3 reads CASSQVDRLEQFF.

Concerning this clone: The DNA ends 3 residues before the CDR3 does, and the rest of the CDR3 is filled in from the germline J gene. The chain couples TRBV4-1 to TRBJ2-2, with a tentative D call TRBD1 (6 bases). CDR3 length: 14 residues. With 0 bases removed from V and 8 bases from J, the gap between germline ends came to 10 bases. Per germline, CDR1 MGHRA and CDR2 YSYEKL. CDR3 loop: CASSQEQGIGELFF. The CDR3 bases that were read are TGCGCCAGCAGCCAAGAACAGGGAATAGGGGAG.

As regards this clone: The read ends 3 residues early relative to the CDR3; the germline J gene fills the gap. The chain couples TRBV30 to TRBJ2-5, with no clear D. CDR1 is GTSNPN, CDR2 SVGIG, per germline (reference sequence). The CDR3 covers 15 residues. The V end lost 2 bases, the J end lost 2 bases, and 15 bases lay between the germline ends. CDR3 residues: CAWSLARGFQETQYF. CDR3 DNA, as far as it was read: TGTGCCTGGAGTCTGGCCCGCGGTTTTCAAGAGACC.

Of note for this clone: The sequence runs out 3 residues before the end of the CDR3; the remainder is reconstructed from the germline J gene. The V call is TRBV2, the J call TRBJ2-4; possible D gene TRBD1, 5 bases. This CDR3 is built from 13 residues. In germline, CDR1 is SNHLY, CDR2 FYNNEI. The ends were cut back, 8 bases at V and 4 bases at J, with 12 bases in the middle. The sequenced CDR3 bases are TGTGCCAGCCCCCGTGCAGGGAAAAACATT. This sequence encodes CASPRAGKNI. The whole CDR3 region reads CASPRAGKNIQYF.

Of note for this clone: The read ends 3 residues early relative to the CDR3; the germline J gene fills the gap. The chain uses TRBV2 and TRBJ2-4, with 9 bases identical to TRBD1. J lost 6 bases, V lost 7 bases, and 10 bases had no gene match. Germline CDR1 SNHLY, CDR2 FYNNEI. The CDR3 is made up of 15 amino acids. CDR3 DNA, as far as it was read: TGTGCCAGCAACCTTAACCGGGACAGGGTAAACATT. Its translation is CASNLNRDRVNI. The complete CDR3 reads CASNLNRDRVNIQYF.

With respect to this clone: The read terminates 3 residues before the CDR3 end, so the remaining end is supplied by the germline J gene. This chain uses TRBV4-1 with TRBJ1-2; D may be TRBD1 (5 bases). Looked up from germline, CDR1 is MGHRA and CDR2 is YSYEKL. The CDR3 is 15 residues long. V dropped 0 bases and J dropped 4 bases, with 12 bases sitting between them. The CDR3 bases that were read are TGCGCCAGCAGCCAAGAGTTGTCAGGGTTCTATGGC. Translating it yields CASSQELSGFYG. The CDR3 in full is CASSQELSGFYGYTF.

About this clone: The CDR3 is cut off 3 residues early in the read; its end comes from the germline J gene. This chain joins TRBV4-1 and TRBJ1-5; possible D gene TRBD1, 5 bases. Germline-derived CDR1 and CDR2 are MGHRA and YSYEKL. The CDR3 is 16 residues long. V was trimmed by 0 bases and J by 2 bases, leaving 11 bases between them. The part of the CDR3 DNA that was read is TGCGCCAGCAGCCAAGATGGGGGGATAGGCAATCAGCCC. This encodes CASSQDGGIGNQP. The whole CDR3 protein is CASSQDGGIGNQPQHF.

Note on this clone: Coverage ceases 3 residues before the CDR3 finishes, and the germline J gene fills in the end. The chain uses TRBV18 and TRBJ2-5, with D uncertain. This CDR3 region has 14 residues. With 4 bases removed from V and 0 bases from J, the gap between germline ends came to 9 bases. CDR1 is KGHSH and CDR2 is LQKENI in the germline V gene. The chain's CDR3 is CASSLRRDQETQYF. The covered CDR3 bases are TGTGCCAGCTCACTCCGACGGGACCAAGAGACC.

A note on this clone: The read falls 3 residues short of the CDR3 end, and the missing part is taken from the germline J gene. The chain has TRBV13 and TRBJ2-3; D might be TRBD2 (5 bases). V was clipped by 3 bases and J by 3 bases, with 7 bases between them. The CDR3 is made up of 13 amino acids. Looked up from germline, CDR1 is PRHDT and CDR2 is FYEKMQ (reference sequence). CDR3: CASSFTGTDTQYF. The covered CDR3 bases are TGTGCCAGCAGCTTCACGGGGACAGATACG.

Concerning this clone itself: The CDR3 end lies 3 residues beyond the end of the read and is filled in from the germline J gene. This chain uses TRBV14 with TRBJ1-4, with TRBD1 identical over 8 bases. The CDR3 runs to 17 residues. Germline loops: CDR1 SGHDN, CDR2 FVKESK. V lost 4 bases and J lost 0; bases outside the gene matches: 7. The chain's CDR3 is CASSLDRGTATNEKLFF. The part of the CDR3 DNA that was read is TGTGCCAGCAGCCTTGACAGGGGTACCGCAACTAATGAAAAA.

On this clone itself: The missing CDR3 end, 3 residues past where the read stops, is filled in from the germline J gene. This chain uses TRBV2 with TRBJ1-5; 8 bases map to TRBD1. This CDR3 is 15 amino acids long. Germline V gene data show CDR1 as SNHLY and CDR2 as FYNNEI. The part of the CDR3 DNA that was read is TGTGCCAGCAGGGAGAAGACAGGGGACCAGAGACCC. Encoded protein: CASREKTGDQRP. The whole CDR3 region reads CASREKTGDQRPQHF.

A note on this clone: The CDR3 is cut off 3 residues early in the read; its end comes from the germline J gene. V usage is TRBV28 and J usage is TRBJ1-2; 7 bases match TRBD1. CDR3 length: 14 residues. Germline values: CDR1 MDHEN, CDR2 SYDVKM. CDR3 protein: CASSSSPGGQAYTF. The covered CDR3 bases are TGTGCCAGCAGTTCTTCTCCAGGGGGGCAAGCC.

Notes on this clone: The read halts 3 residues ahead of the CDR3 end, with the missing end drawn from the germline J gene. This chain connects TRBV19 to TRBJ2-7; 9 positions agree with TRBD1. The V gene end was trimmed by 4 bases and the J gene end by 6 bases; junction bases not matched to a gene: 10. The V gene's germline CDR1 is LNHDA and CDR2 SQIVND (reference sequence). This CDR3 region has 15 residues. The CDR3 loop is CASSTTGTGNSEQYF. Partial CDR3 DNA: TGTGCCAGTAGTACTACAGGGACAGGGAACTCCGAG.

About this clone: Read sequence stops 3 residues before the CDR3 end, and the germline J gene provides the missing end. The chain is built from TRBV7-6 and TRBJ2-1; D not resolved. CDR3 size: 15 residues. CDR1 is SGHVS and CDR2 is FNYEAQ in the germline V gene. V was pared by 4 bases and J by 7 bases, with 17 bases between. CDR3 region: CASSSGVTSVNEQFF. The sequenced part of the CDR3 DNA is TGTGCCAGCAGCTCGGGTGTTACTTCGGTTAATGAG.

Worth noting for this clone: The missing CDR3 end, 3 residues past where the read stops, is filled in from the germline J gene. This chain connects TRBV28 to TRBJ2-1; maybe TRBD1 (5 bases). CDR1 is MDHEN and CDR2 is SYDVKM in the germline V gene. The CDR3 runs to 16 residues. V gave up 2 bases and J gave up 4 bases, with 15 bases separating them. The CDR3 DNA, read in part, is TGTGCCAGCAGTTTACCATACAGGAACGAATACAATGAG. This encodes CASSLPYRNEYNE. The complete CDR3 sequence is CASSLPYRNEYNEQFF. Based on the CDR3 plus reference TRBV28 and TRBJ2-1, the full variable domain is DVKVTQSSRYLVKRTGEKVFLECVQDMDHENMFWYRQDPGLGLRLIYFSYDVKMKEKGDIPEGYSVSREKKERFSLILESASTNQTSMYLCASSLPYRNEYNEQFFGPGTRLTVL.

Of note for this clone: The read halts 3 residues ahead of the CDR3 end, with the missing end drawn from the germline J gene. J is TRBJ2-1 and V is TRBV7-6; 10 positions match TRBD2. Germline V lookup: CDR1 SGHVS, CDR2 FNYEAQ. The CDR3 totals 16 residues. The ends lost 2 bases at V and 5 bases at J; junction bases unmatched: 6. CDR3 DNA, as far as it was read: TGTGCCAGCAGCTTATGGGCTAGCGGGAGAAACAATGAG. It encodes CASSLWASGRNNE. In full, the CDR3 is CASSLWASGRNNEQFF.

With respect to this clone: The CDR3 end is not reached by the read, which stops 3 residues before it; the germline J gene fills it in. This chain connects TRBV29-1 to TRBJ1-3; 8 positions match TRBD1. The V segment lost 6 bases and the J segment 1 base; nucleotides outside the gene matches: 2. CDR1 is SQVTM and CDR2 is ANQGSEA in the germline V gene. This CDR3 is 13 amino acids long. CDR3 sequence reads: CSVRTGSGNTIYF. CDR3 DNA, as far as it was read: TGCAGCGTAAGGACAGGGTCTGGAAACACC. The full variable domain, its missing parts supplied by reference TRBV29-1 and TRBJ1-3, is SAVISQKPSRDICQRGTSLTIQCQVDSQVTMMFWYRQQPGQSLTLIATANQGSEATYESGFVIDKFPISRPNLTFSTLTVSNMSPEDSSIYLCSVRTGSGNTIYFGEGSWLTVV.

As to this clone: The read gets to within 3 residues of the CDR3 end, and the germline J gene fills in the rest. This chain joins TRBV3-1 (or the pseudogene TRBV3-2) and TRBJ2-2; D is unclear. The V and J ends lost 5 bases and 1 base respectively, with 14 bases between them. Germline V lookup: CDR1 LGHDT, CDR2 YNNKEL (reference sequence). The CDR3 runs to 16 residues. The CDR3 sequence is CASSSRSAENTGELFF. Incomplete CDR3 DNA: TGTGCCAGCAGCTCCCGCAGCGCTGAGAACACCGGGGAG.